These 11 T cell receptor beta chains were all obtained from the same sample, sequenced in a study of CD8 T cells in ankylosing spondylitis. Study results and limitations: Ankylosing spondylitis blood seemed to carry a telltale TCR beta motif made of fewer than 10 highly homologous variants.

TCRdb called the 5' RACE reads again in MiXCR, with one record for every CDR3 protein. This table holds 450,000 to 550,000 distinct CDR3 sequences, about 5% found once. No antigen is known for these receptors. The sequenced sample consisted of blood, either unsorted or a sorted T cell fraction (not recorded which). These receptors all come from a male donor with ankylosing spondylitis.

The sample holds many counts of this clonotype. This chain uses TRBV27 with TRBJ2-1; D assignment may be TRBD1 or TRBD2 (5 bases each). Per germline, CDR1 MNHEY and CDR2 SMNVEV (reference sequence). The V gene lost 6 bases and the J gene lost 0 bases, with 15 bases spanning the gap. This CDR3 is 16 amino acids long. CDR3 residues: CASRVSGLRSYNEQFF. The DNA of the CDR3 is TGTGCCAGCAGAGTTTCGGGGCTCCGCTCCTACAATGAGCAGTTCTTC.

This clonotype was recorded at least ten times. V usage is TRBV7-9 and J usage is TRBJ2-2; D remains unclear. The CDR3 has 15 residues. In germline, CDR1 is SEHNR, CDR2 FQNEAQ (reference sequence). The V end was cut by 4 bases, the J end by 5 bases, with 14 bases between. In DNA, the CDR3 is TGTGCCAGCAGCTCCCACCGTATAGGGACCGGGGAGCTGTTTTTT. The encoded protein is CASSSHRIGTGELFF. The full variable domain, in which reference TRBV7-9 and TRBJ2-2 provide the parts outside the CDR3, is DTGVSQNPRHKITKRGQNVTFRCDPISEHNRLYWYRQTLGQGPEFLTYFQNEAQLEKSRLLSDRFSAERPKGSFSTLEIQRTEQGDSAMYLCASSSHRIGTGELFFGEGSRLTVL.

Many counts were recorded for this clonotype. The chain has TRBV4-3 and TRBJ2-7; D ambiguous. The germline CDR1 and CDR2 sequences are LGHNA and YSLEER. Deletions cut 0 bases from V and 5 bases from J, with 23 bases between. The CDR3 runs to 18 residues. The CDR3: CASSQDGTLGDSMDEQYF. Here the CDR3 DNA reads TGCGCCAGCAGCCAAGACGGAACTTTGGGTGACTCTATGGACGAGCAGTACTTC.

This clonotype showed up just a few times. The chain couples TRBV10-3 to TRBJ2-5, with D perhaps being TRBD1 or TRBD2 (5 bases each). Deletions cut 0 bases from V and 2 bases from J, with 13 bases between. Germline CDR1 is ENHRY and CDR2 is SYGVKD. This CDR3 region has 16 residues. The CDR3 coding sequence is TGTGCCATCAGTGAGTCAGGAGGCAGGGAACAAGAGACCCAGTACTTC. This gives the protein CAISESGGREQETQYF.

This clonotype was found many times. This chain links TRBV20-1 with TRBJ1-1, with 7 bases fitting TRBD1. CDR3 length equals 15 residues. J lost 2 bases, V lost 8 bases, and 14 bases had no gene match. CDR1 DFQATT and CDR2 SNEGSKA come from the germline V gene (reference sequence). The chain's CDR3 is CSTFIRGRGNTEAFF. The CDR3 nucleotides read TGCAGTACTTTTATTAGGGGGCGCGGTAACACTGAAGCTTTCTTT.

The table lists this clonotype with many counts. V is TRBV20-1 and J is TRBJ1-2; 11 positions match TRBD1. Unmatched junction bases numbered 12, after V lost 5 bases and J lost 4 bases. Germline V gives CDR1 DFQATT, CDR2 SNEGSKA (reference sequence). The CDR3 has 16 amino acids. CDR3 sequence reads: CSAEPGQGVRGYGYTF. In nucleotides, the CDR3 is TGCAGTGCTGAACCGGGACAGGGGGTGAGAGGCTATGGCTACACCTTC.

This clonotype has just a few counts. The rearrangement uses TRBV29-1 and TRBJ2-7; D not certain. Germline loops: CDR1 SQVTM, CDR2 ANQGSEA. This CDR3 spans 13 amino acids. Trimming left V 4 bases short and J 5 bases short, with 15 bases between. The DNA of the CDR3 is TGCAGCGTTGTCGAGCGTACCCTCCACGAGCAGTACTTC. Protein sequence: CSVVERTLHEQYF.

The table lists this clonotype with many counts. The chain carries TRBV20-1 and TRBJ1-2; D might be TRBD1 (6 bases). This CDR3 comprises 13 residues. CDR1 is DFQATT and CDR2 is SNEGSKA in the germline V gene (reference sequence). Trimming took off 5 bases at V and 4 bases at J, with 14 bases between the two ends. The CDR3 reads CSAVTGPGYGYTF. The CDR3 coding sequence is TGCAGTGCTGTCACAGGGCCGGGCTATGGCTACACCTTC.

The sample holds many counts of this clonotype. The gene calls are TRBV7-2 and TRBJ1-2; 7 nucleotides agree with TRBD1. The CDR3 totals 15 residues. The junction had 10 bases not matched to a gene; V was cut back by 4 bases and J by 5 bases. Germline V gives CDR1 SGHTA, CDR2 FQGNSA. The CDR3 DNA reads as TGTGCCAGCAGCTCTCAGGGGGTTCGGCATTATGGCTACACCTTC. Translated, it gives CASSSQGVRHYGYTF.

In this sample, this clonotype turned up many times. The genes are TRBV20-1 and TRBJ2-5, with 7 bases lining up with TRBD2. The CDR3 consists of 14 residues. Germline V gene lookup returns CDR1 DFQATT and CDR2 SNEGSKA (reference sequence). Trimming took 3 bases from V and 4 from J; bases not matched to a gene: 8. Here the CDR3 reads CSASYSGGRETQYF. The CDR3 region has the DNA TGCAGTGCTAGTTATTCGGGCGGGAGAGAGACCCAGTACTTC.

This clonotype was counted at least ten times. The genes are TRBV5-1 and TRBJ1-2; the D gene is possibly TRBD1 (5 bases). The germline V gene has CDR1 SGHRS and CDR2 YFSETQ. V lost 3 bases to trimming and J lost 8 bases, with 11 bases between them. This CDR3 spans 12 amino acids. CDR3 in DNA: TGCGCCAGCAGCTACGACAGACGCGGCTACACCTTC. This codes for CASSYDRRGYTF.